The source of this TCR beta chain is a study of blood T cell repertoires in COVID-19. Study information: Acute and convalescent COVID-19 samples came from the United States, Italy and Spain.

Per germline, CDR1 SNHLY and CDR2 FYNNEI. Trimming at V came to 6 bases and at J to 4 bases, leaving 2 bases not matched to a gene. CDR3 length equals 15 residues. Assay used: immunoSEQ multiplex PCR; TCRdb lists only in-frame clones, some missing. The profile shows some 200,000 clones, approximately 80% of them singletons. Sequencing was carried out using PBMCs or T cells enriched from blood (not recorded which). This sequence joins TRBV2 and TRBJ2-2; TRBD2 aligns across 13 bases. This sequence was found in a woman in her 40s with acute COVID-19. The DNA for the CDR3 is TGTGCCAGCAGGGGACTAGCGGGGATCACCGGGGAGCTGTTTTTT. Its translation is CASRGLAGITGELFF. The full variable domain, completed using reference TRBV2 and TRBJ2-2, is EPEVTQTPSHQVTQMGQEVILRCVPISNHLYFYWYRQILGQKVEFLVSFYNNEISEKSEIFDDQFSVERPDGSNFTLKIRSTKLEDSAMYFCASRGLAGITGELFFGEGSRLTVL.